The 14 T cell receptor beta chains in this list originate from one sample, sequenced in a study of blood T cell repertoires in COVID-19. Here immunoSEQ multiplex PCR was the method, and the copy in TCRdb shows in-frame clones only, minus some. This sample has some 210,000 clones, with approximately 91% found just once. Sequences were obtained from peripheral blood. All receptors derive from a woman between 40 and 50 years old who had recovered from COVID-19.

The gene calls are TRBV7-9 and TRBJ2-1, with 10 bases matching TRBD2. V lost 0 bases, J lost 4 bases, and 3 bases stayed unmatched. CDR3 size: 16 residues. Germline V gene data show CDR1 as SEHNR and CDR2 as FQNEAQ (reference sequence). CDR3: CASSLATSGIYNEQFF. The CDR3 DNA sequence: TGTGCCAGCAGCTTAGCTACTAGCGGGATATACAATGAGCAGTTCTTC.

This clone was seen more than once but under ten times. The identical CDR3 is also encoded by other nucleotide sequences in the sample. The chain combines TRBV5-5 with TRBJ1-5, with a tentative D call TRBD1 (5 bases). From germline, CDR1 is SGHKS and CDR2 YYEKEE (reference sequence). Deletions cut 4 bases from V and 0 bases from J, with 17 bases between. The CDR3 sequence is 17 residues long. CDR3 sequence: CASSGGTGSYSNQPQHF. The CDR3 DNA sequence: TGTGCCAGCAGCGGGGGGACGGGCAGCTATAGCAATCAGCCCCAGCATTTT.

The chain links TRBV5-4 to TRBJ2-5, with D tentatively TRBD1 (5 bases). The length of the CDR3 is 16 residues. Trimming left V 3 bases short and J 1 base short, with 16 bases between. The germline V gene has CDR1 SGHNT and CDR2 YYREEE (reference sequence). CDR3 sequence reads: CASSSAGRGAQETQYF. CDR3 in DNA: TGTGCCAGCAGCTCGGCAGGGCGTGGAGCCCAAGAGACCCAGTACTTC. The full variable domain, its missing parts supplied by reference TRBV5-4 and TRBJ2-5, is ETGVTQSPTHLIKTRGQQVTLRCSSQSGHNTVSWYQQALGQGPQFIFQYYREEENGRGNFPPRFSGLQFPNYSSELNVNALELDDSALYLCASSSAGRGAQETQYFGPGTRLLVL.

The chain uses TRBV4-2 and TRBJ2-7, with D maybe TRBD2 (6 bases). The germline CDR1 and CDR2 sequences are LGHNA and YNFKEQ. The length of the CDR3 is 16 residues. Trimming pared 0 bases from V and 5 bases from J, leaving 17 bases between. The DNA for the CDR3 is TGTGCCAGCAGCCAAGATCGAGGCGGGAACGGCAACGAGCAGTACTTC. This codes for CASSQDRGGNGNEQYF.

V usage is TRBV18 and J usage is TRBJ1-2, with D possibly matching TRBD1 (6 bases). Trimming shortened V by 4 bases and J by 4 bases, and 16 bases separated the two germline ends. Per germline, CDR1 KGHSH and CDR2 LQKENI. The CDR3 spans 15 residues. CDR3 in DNA: TGTGCCAGCTCACACGAGGGGGGGCGCGGCTATGGCTACACCTTC. This gives the protein CASSHEGGRGYGYTF.

The J gene is TRBJ1-6, the V gene TRBV27, with 7 bases lining up with TRBD1. CDR3 length: 14 residues. J gave up 5 bases and V 6 bases, and 4 bases lay outside the gene matches. CDR1 and CDR2 (germline): MNHEY, SMNVEV (reference sequence). The CDR3 sequence: CASRSGTDNSPLHF. CDR3 coding DNA: TGTGCCAGCAGGTCCGGGACAGATAATTCACCCCTCCACTTT.

This clone was observed a handful of times. The chain joins TRBV28 to TRBJ1-2; possibly TRBD1 for D (6 bases). Deletions cut 1 base from V and 9 bases from J, with 18 bases between. The germline V gene encodes CDR1 MDHEN and CDR2 SYDVKM. This CDR3 spans 15 amino acids. The CDR3 DNA reads as TGTGCCAGCAGTTTATTGAGTGTGGGGGACATAAGCTACACCTTC. The encoded protein is CASSLLSVGDISYTF.

The V and J genes are TRBV3-1 (or the pseudogene TRBV3-2) and TRBJ1-2; TRBD1 matches at 7 bases. The germline V gene has CDR1 LGHDT and CDR2 YNNKEL (reference sequence). J was trimmed by 4 bases and V by 6 bases; bases with no gene match: 5. The CDR3 length is 13 residues. The DNA of the CDR3 is TGTGCCAGCAGGGGGGACAGCATCTATGGCTACACCTTC. Protein sequence: CASRGDSIYGYTF.

The V call is TRBV10-3, the J call TRBJ1-3; D is ambiguous. The CDR3 runs to 14 residues. Deletions cut 6 bases from V and 0 bases from J, with 9 bases between. CDR1 and CDR2 (germline): ENHRY, SYGVKD. The CDR3 sequence: CAISAQASGNTIYF. The CDR3 DNA reads TGTGCCATCAGCGCGCAGGCCTCTGGAAACACCATATATTTT.

The CDR3, as DNA: TGTGCCAGCAGTGAGGAGTCGGGTGAGCAGTTCTTC. It translates to CASSEESGEQFF. The chain joins TRBV2 to TRBJ2-1; D gene uncertain. CDR1 is SNHLY and CDR2 is FYNNEI in the germline V gene. Trimming removed 3 bases at V and 9 bases at J, with 9 bases between. The CDR3 totals 12 residues.

This chain uses TRBV6-6 with TRBJ1-4; TRBD1 matches at 7 bases. The J segment lost 6 bases and the V segment lost 7 bases, leaving 5 bases of the junction unmatched. Germline assignment: CDR1 MNHNY and CDR2 SVGAGI (reference sequence). The CDR3 spans 13 residues. The chain's CDR3 is CASTPRGDEKLFF. CDR3 sequence (DNA): TGTGCCAGCACGCCCAGGGGGGATGAAAAACTGTTTTTT.

The chain uses TRBV5-4 and TRBJ2-1; TRBD2 is a possible D gene (6 bases). Germline V gene data show CDR1 as SGHNT and CDR2 as YYREEE (reference sequence). V lost 4 bases to trimming and J lost 5 bases, with 22 bases between them. The CDR3 extends over 17 amino acids. Here the CDR3 DNA reads TGTGCCAGCAGCCGCGGTGGGGGGACGTCCATGGACAATGAGCAGTTCTTC. The encoded protein is CASSRGGGTSMDNEQFF.

The chain couples TRBV6-5 to TRBJ2-2, with D possibly being TRBD2 (5 bases). The CDR3 extends over 15 amino acids. Germline loops: CDR1 MNHEY, CDR2 SVGAGI. V lost 2 bases, J lost 4 bases, and 11 bases lay in between. The CDR3 coding sequence is TGTGCCAGCAGTTACCGGGGTGTTAGCACCGGGGAGCTGTTTTTT. Translating it yields CASSYRGVSTGELFF.

This chain joins TRBV5-1 and TRBJ2-2; D is unresolved. Trimming left V 1 base short and J 8 bases short, with 15 bases between. The germline gives CDR1 SGHRS, CDR2 YFSETQ. The CDR3 totals 15 residues. The CDR3, as DNA: TGCGCCAGCAGCTTGATTTGGAAGGCGACTGGGGAGCTGTTTTTT. It encodes CASSLIWKATGELFF.